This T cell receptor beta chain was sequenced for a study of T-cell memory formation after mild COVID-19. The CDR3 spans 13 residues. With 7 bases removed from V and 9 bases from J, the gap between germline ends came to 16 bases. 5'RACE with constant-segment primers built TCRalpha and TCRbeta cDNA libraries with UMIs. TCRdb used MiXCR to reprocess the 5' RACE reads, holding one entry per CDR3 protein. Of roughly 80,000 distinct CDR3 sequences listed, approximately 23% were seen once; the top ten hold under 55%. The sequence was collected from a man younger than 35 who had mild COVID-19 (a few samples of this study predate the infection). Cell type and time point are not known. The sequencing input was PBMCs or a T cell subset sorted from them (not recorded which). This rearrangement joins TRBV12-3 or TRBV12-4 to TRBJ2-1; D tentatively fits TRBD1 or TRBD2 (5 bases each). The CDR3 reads CASTTGTFPEQFF. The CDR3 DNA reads TGTGCCAGCACTACCGGGACGTTCCCTGAGCAGTTCTTC.